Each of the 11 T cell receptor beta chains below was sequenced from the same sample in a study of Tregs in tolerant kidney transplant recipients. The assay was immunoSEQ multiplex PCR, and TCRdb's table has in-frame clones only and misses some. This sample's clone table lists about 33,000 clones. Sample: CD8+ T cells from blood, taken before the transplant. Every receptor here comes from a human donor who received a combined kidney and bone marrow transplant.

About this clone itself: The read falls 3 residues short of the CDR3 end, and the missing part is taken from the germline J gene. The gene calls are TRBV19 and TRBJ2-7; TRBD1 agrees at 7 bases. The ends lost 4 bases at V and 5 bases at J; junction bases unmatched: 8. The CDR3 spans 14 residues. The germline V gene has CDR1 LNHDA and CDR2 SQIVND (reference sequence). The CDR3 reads CASSTLDRDDEQYF. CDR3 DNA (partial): TGTGCCAGTAGTACGTTAGACAGGGACGACGAG.

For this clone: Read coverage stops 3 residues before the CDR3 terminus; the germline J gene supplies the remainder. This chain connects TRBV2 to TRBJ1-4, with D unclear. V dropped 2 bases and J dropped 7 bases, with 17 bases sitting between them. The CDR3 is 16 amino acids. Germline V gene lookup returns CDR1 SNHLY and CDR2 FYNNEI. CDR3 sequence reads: CASSELERFLPEKLFF. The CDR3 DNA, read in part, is TGTGCCAGCAGTGAACTAGAGCGGTTTTTGCCTGAAAAA.

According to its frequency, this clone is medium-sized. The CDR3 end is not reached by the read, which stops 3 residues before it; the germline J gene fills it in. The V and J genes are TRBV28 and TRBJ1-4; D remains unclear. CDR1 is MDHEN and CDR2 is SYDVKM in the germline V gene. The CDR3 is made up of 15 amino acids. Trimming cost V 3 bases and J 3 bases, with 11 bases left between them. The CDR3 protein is CASSLRSAPNEKLFF. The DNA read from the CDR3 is TGTGCCAGCAGTTTGAGGTCAGCGCCTAATGAAAAA.

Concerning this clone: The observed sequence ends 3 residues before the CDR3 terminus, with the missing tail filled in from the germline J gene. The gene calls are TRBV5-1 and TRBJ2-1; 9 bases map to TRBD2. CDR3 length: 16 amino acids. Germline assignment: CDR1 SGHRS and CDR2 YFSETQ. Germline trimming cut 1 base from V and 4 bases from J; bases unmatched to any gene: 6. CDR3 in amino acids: CASSLPNSGGYNEQFF. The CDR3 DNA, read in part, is TGCGCCAGCAGCTTGCCCAATAGCGGGGGTTACAATGAG.

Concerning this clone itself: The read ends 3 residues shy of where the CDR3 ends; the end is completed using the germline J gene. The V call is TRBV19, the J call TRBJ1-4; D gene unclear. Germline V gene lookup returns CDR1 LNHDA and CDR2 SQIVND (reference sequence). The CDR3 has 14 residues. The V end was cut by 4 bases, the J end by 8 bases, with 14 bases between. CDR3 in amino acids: CASSTDIGWEKLFF. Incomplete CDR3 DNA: TGTGCCAGTAGTACCGACATCGGCTGGGAAAAA.

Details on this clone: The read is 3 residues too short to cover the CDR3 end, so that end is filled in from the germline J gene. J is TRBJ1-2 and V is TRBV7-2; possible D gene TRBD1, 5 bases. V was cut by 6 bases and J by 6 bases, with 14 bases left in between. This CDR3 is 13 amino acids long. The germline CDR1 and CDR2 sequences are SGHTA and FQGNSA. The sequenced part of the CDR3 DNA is TGTGCCAGCAGGGTCGCTGGGGCGCATGGC. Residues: CASRVAGAHG. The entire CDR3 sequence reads CASRVAGAHGYTF.

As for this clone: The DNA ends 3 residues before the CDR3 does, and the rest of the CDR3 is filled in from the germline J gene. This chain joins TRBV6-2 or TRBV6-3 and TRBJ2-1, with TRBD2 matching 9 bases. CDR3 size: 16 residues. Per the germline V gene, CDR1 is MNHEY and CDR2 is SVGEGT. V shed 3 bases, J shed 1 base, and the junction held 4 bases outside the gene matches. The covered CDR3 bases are TGTGCCAGCAGTTATTACAGCGGGAGGTCCTACAATGAG. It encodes CASSYYSGRSYNE. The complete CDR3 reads CASSYYSGRSYNEQFF.

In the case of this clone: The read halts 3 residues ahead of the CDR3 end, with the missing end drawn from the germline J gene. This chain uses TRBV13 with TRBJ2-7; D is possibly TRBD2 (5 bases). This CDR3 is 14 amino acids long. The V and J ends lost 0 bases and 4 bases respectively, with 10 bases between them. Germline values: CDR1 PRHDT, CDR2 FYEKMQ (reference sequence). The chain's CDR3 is CASSLGVRLYEQYF. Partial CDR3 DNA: TGTGCCAGCAGCTTAGGGGTCCGACTATACGAG.

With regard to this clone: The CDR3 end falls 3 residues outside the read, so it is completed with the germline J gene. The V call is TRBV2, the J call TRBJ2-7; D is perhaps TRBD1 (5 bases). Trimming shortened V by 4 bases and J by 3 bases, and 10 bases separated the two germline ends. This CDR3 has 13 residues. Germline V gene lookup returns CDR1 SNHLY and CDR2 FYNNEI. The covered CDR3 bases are TGTGCCAGCAGTGTGGGGCGGAACTACGAG. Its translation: CASSVGRNYE. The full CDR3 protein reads CASSVGRNYEQYF.

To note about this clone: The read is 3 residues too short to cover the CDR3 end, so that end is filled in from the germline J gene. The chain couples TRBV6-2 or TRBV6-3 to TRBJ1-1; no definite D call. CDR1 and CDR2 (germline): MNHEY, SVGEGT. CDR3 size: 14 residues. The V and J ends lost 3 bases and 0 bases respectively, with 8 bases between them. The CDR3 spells CASSYRHLNTEAFF. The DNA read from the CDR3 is TGTGCCAGCAGTTATCGACACCTGAACACTGAA.

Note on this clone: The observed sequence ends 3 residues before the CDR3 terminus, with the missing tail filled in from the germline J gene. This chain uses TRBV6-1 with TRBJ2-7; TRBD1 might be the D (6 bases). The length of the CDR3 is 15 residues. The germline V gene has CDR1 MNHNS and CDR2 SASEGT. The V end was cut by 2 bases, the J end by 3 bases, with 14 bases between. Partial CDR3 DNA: TGTGCCAGCAGTGAAAGCTCGACAGGTCTCTACGAG. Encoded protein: CASSESSTGLYE. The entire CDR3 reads CASSESSTGLYEQYF.